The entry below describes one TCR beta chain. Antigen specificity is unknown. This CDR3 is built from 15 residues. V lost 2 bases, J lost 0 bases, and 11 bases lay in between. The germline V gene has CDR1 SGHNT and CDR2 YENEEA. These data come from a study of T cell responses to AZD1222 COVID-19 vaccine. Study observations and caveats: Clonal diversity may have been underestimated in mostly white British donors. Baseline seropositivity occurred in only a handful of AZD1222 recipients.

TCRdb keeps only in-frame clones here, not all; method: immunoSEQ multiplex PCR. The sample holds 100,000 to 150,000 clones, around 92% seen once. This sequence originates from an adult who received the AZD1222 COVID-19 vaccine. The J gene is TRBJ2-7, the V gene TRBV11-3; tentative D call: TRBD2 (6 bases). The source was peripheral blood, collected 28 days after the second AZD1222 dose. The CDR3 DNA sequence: TGTGCCAGCAGCTTAAATAGCGGTAGCTCCTACGAGCAGTACTTC. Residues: CASSLNSGSSYEQYF.